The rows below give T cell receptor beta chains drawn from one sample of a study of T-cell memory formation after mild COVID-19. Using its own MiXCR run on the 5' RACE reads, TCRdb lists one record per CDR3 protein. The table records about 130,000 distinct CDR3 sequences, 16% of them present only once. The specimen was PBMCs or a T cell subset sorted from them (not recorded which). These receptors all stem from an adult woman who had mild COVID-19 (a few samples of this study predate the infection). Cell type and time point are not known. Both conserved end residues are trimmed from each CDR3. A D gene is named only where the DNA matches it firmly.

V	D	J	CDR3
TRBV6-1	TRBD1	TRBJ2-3	ASSEIGTGTDTQY
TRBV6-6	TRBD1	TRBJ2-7	ASRLEGQVSEQY
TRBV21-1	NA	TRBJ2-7	ASPLGLASEAWYYEQY
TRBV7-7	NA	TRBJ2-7	ASSQGPAYEQY
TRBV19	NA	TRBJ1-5	ASSMVREVNQPQH
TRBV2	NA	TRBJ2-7	ASGLRDNYEQY
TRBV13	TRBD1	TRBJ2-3	ASSKQGASDTQY
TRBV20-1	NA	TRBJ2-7	SARGGTYEQY
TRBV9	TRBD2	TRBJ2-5	ASSVAGTSGETQY
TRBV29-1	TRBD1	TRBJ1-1	SARQGRTEAF
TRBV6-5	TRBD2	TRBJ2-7	ASSPGSGVY
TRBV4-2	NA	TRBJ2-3	ASGGSTDTQY
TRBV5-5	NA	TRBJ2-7	ASRENYEQY
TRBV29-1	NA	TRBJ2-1	SVEAHNLDEQF
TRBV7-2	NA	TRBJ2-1	ASSSLGSSYNEQF
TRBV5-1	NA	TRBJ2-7	ASSVTKGTAAYEQY
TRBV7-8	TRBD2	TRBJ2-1	ASSLWEGVIPNEQF
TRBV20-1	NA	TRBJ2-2	SARRVVGGTGELF
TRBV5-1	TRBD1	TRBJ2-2	ASMSGGAGYTGELF
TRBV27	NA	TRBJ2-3	ASSLAGFSTDTQY
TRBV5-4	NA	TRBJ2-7	ASSLPLDEQY
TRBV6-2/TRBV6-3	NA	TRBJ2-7	ASQKGHYEQY
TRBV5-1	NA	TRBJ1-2	ASRSGTHDGYT
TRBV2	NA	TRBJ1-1	ASSKEASVGAF
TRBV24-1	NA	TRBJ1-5	ATGDGGNQPQH
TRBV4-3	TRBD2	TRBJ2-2	ASSQTLAGGISGTGELF
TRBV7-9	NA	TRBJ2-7	ASSLAGVYEQY
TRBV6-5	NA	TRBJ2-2	ASSYSTTGELF
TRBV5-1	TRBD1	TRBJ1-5	ASSPGTGGGQPQH
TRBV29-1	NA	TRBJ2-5	SAGTQETQY